These 18 T cell receptor beta chains share one sample of origin, sequenced in a study of T cells after posttransplantation cyclophosphamide. Profiling relied on immunoSEQ multiplex PCR, and the TCRdb table lists in-frame clones only, not all of them. The sample carries about 47,000 clones, 92% recorded once. The specimen was PBMCs. These receptors all stem from a woman aged 45 to 65 in good health and a related stem cell transplant donor.

The rearrangement uses TRBV12-5 and TRBJ2-3; D is unresolved. The germline V gene has CDR1 LGHNT and CDR2 FRNRAP. The CDR3 sequence is 15 residues long. Trimming took off 0 bases at V and 0 bases at J, with 7 bases between the two ends. The CDR3 nucleotides read TGTGCTAGTGGTTTGGTGTCTACTAGCACAGATACGCAGTATTTT. Its protein is CASGLVSTSTDTQYF.

The chain has TRBV11-3 and TRBJ2-3; 8 bases align to TRBD2. The V gene's germline CDR1 is SGHNT and CDR2 YENEEA. This CDR3 has 16 amino acids. The V gene end was trimmed by 1 base and the J gene end by 4 bases; junction bases not matched to a gene: 7. CDR3 region: CASSLGVSGAADTQYF. CDR3 DNA: TGTGCCAGCAGCTTAGGGGTTAGCGGGGCGGCAGATACGCAGTATTTT.

V and J are TRBV6-1 and TRBJ2-7, with 9 bases matching TRBD1. This CDR3 region has 15 residues. The V and J ends lost 2 bases and 1 base, in that order; junction bases with no gene match: 3. Germline V gene lookup returns CDR1 MNHNS and CDR2 SASEGT. The CDR3: CASSEQDRGSYEQYF. Written as DNA, the CDR3 is TGTGCCAGCAGTGAACAGGACAGGGGATCCTACGAGCAGTACTTC.

The rearrangement links TRBV19 to TRBJ1-5; D possibly corresponds to TRBD1 (6 bases). Per germline, CDR1 LNHDA and CDR2 SQIVND (reference sequence). Between the trimmed V and J ends, which lost 5 bases and 4 bases, there was a span of 9 bases. The CDR3 has 13 residues. This chain's CDR3 is CASSQTGNQPQHF. The DNA for the CDR3 is TGTGCCAGTAGTCAGACAGGAAATCAGCCCCAGCATTTT.

The chain uses TRBV9 and TRBJ2-5; no clear D gene. The germline CDR1 and CDR2 sequences are SGDLS and YYNGEE. There are 14 residues in the CDR3. Trimming shortened V by 0 bases and J by 2 bases, and 8 bases separated the two germline ends. Here the CDR3 reads CASSVDQRQETQYF. For the CDR3, the DNA is TGTGCCAGCAGCGTAGATCAGAGGCAAGAGACCCAGTACTTC.

This clone was counted only a few times. At one boundary the junction diverges from the germline segment, which might be a read error. The rearrangement uses TRBV7-7 and TRBJ2-2; TRBD1 is a possible D gene (6 bases). In germline, CDR1 is SSHAT, CDR2 FNYEAQ (reference sequence). This CDR3 has 18 residues. The CDR3 sequence is CASSLAVGAEANTGELFF. CDR3 coding DNA: TGTGCTAGCAGCTTAGCCGTGGGGGCGGAAGCGAACACCGGGGAGCTGTTTTTT.

The gene calls are TRBV27 and TRBJ2-1, with 12 bases matching TRBD2. This CDR3 is built from 12 residues. The V and J ends lost 5 bases and 15 bases, in that order; junction bases with no gene match: 5. Germline V gene lookup returns CDR1 MNHEY and CDR2 SMNVEV (reference sequence). CDR3: CASSTSSGRAFF. CDR3 bases: TGTGCCAGCAGTACATCTAGCGGGAGGGCGTTCTTC.

The gene calls are TRBV7-2 and TRBJ1-4; TRBD1 might be the D (5 bases). CDR3 length: 14 residues. CDR1 SGHTA and CDR2 FQGNSA come from the germline V gene. The V end was cut by 5 bases, the J end by 5 bases, with 12 bases between. CDR3 protein: CASSLRGNNEKLFF. The CDR3 DNA is TGTGCCAGCAGCCTGCGGGGCAACAATGAAAAACTGTTTTTT.

This clone was seen only once. The chain uses TRBV19 and TRBJ1-2; D is possibly TRBD1 (5 bases). Trimming took 10 bases from V and 8 from J, leaving 23 bases between them. This CDR3 is 14 amino acids long. In germline, CDR1 is LNHDA, CDR2 SQIVND (reference sequence). CDR3 residues: CATRSGRDSRGYTF. CDR3 DNA: TGTGCCACAAGGTCCGGCAGGGATTCTCGCGGCTACACCTTC.

The chain recombines TRBV4-2 with TRBJ2-7, with D perhaps TRBD1 (5 bases). The CDR3 contains 16 residues. The ends were cut back, 0 bases at V and 3 bases at J, with 15 bases in the middle. CDR1 is LGHNA, CDR2 YNFKEQ, per germline. CDR3 nucleotides: TGTGCCAGCAGCCAAGAAAGGGCAGGGCTATACTACGAGCAGTACTTC. This codes for CASSQERAGLYYEQYF.

The J gene is TRBJ2-7, the V gene TRBV29-1; 8 bases agree with TRBD1. Germline CDR1 and CDR2: SQVTM and ANQGSEA. The J segment lost 0 bases and the V segment lost 6 bases, leaving 13 bases of the junction unmatched. This CDR3 is built from 16 residues. DNA of the CDR3: TGCAGCGTGATCGGGACAGGCGAACCTACCTCCTACGAGCAGTACTTC. Its translation: CSVIGTGEPTSYEQYF.

This clone was seen once. The chain uses TRBV19 and TRBJ2-5; 8 bases align to TRBD2. With V trimmed by 1 base and J by 5 bases, 6 bases remained unmatched. CDR3 length equals 15 residues. Germline assignment: CDR1 LNHDA and CDR2 SQIVND (reference sequence). The chain's CDR3 is CASSIAGLGAETQYF. Written as DNA, the CDR3 is TGTGCCAGTAGTATAGCGGGACTAGGTGCGGAGACCCAGTACTTC.

To note about this clone: One end of the junction is discordant with germline, which a read error may explain. V is TRBV10-3 and J is TRBJ1-2, with 10 bases that match TRBD1. The germline V gene has CDR1 ENHRY and CDR2 SYGVKD. CDR3 size: 14 residues. The CDR3, as DNA: TGTGCCAGCAGTTCGGGACAGGGGATCTATGGCTACACCTTC. It codes for CASSSGQGIYGYTF.

This chain joins TRBV6-5 and TRBJ1-2; D perhaps matches TRBD1 (5 bases). Germline assignment: CDR1 MNHEY and CDR2 SVGAGI. With 6 bases removed from V and 4 bases from J, the gap between germline ends came to 15 bases. This CDR3 is 14 amino acids long. For the CDR3, the DNA is TGTGCCAGCAGCTTAACGGGGGGTGGCTATGGCTACACCTTC. Translating gives CASSLTGGGYGYTF.

V is TRBV29-1 and J is TRBJ2-7; 7 bases agree with TRBD1. J was trimmed by 7 bases and V by 5 bases; bases with no gene match: 8. CDR1 is SQVTM, CDR2 ANQGSEA, per germline. The CDR3 totals 12 residues. CDR3 loop: CSVSPDREEQYF. CDR3 bases: TGCAGCGTTTCCCCCGACAGGGAAGAGCAGTACTTC.

This chain connects TRBV18 to TRBJ1-1; 9 bases agree with TRBD1. CDR1 KGHSH and CDR2 LQKENI come from the germline V gene. The CDR3 runs to 15 residues. With V trimmed by 3 bases and J by 5 bases, 7 bases remained unmatched. Written as DNA, the CDR3 is TGTGCCAGCTCACCTTTCGGGACAGGGCTAACTGAAGCTTTCTTT. As protein: CASSPFGTGLTEAFF.

This rearrangement joins TRBV6-1 to TRBJ1-4; D is perhaps TRBD1 (5 bases). Germline lookup yields CDR1 MNHNS and CDR2 SASEGT. The CDR3 totals 17 residues. V lost 0 bases to trimming and J lost 8 bases, with 19 bases between them. CDR3 loop: CASSEANRGVRREKLFF. The CDR3 nucleotides read TGTGCCAGCAGTGAAGCCAATCGGGGGGTCCGAAGGGAAAAACTGTTTTTT.

The chain carries TRBV18 and TRBJ1-4; TRBD1 is a possible D gene (5 bases). V lost 3 bases and J 8 bases, leaving 13 bases between the germline ends. This CDR3 contains 14 residues. Germline loops: CDR1 KGHSH, CDR2 LQKENI. The CDR3 DNA follows: TGTGCCAGCTCACCGACAGAGAATTCGGAAAAACTGTTTTTT. It translates to CASSPTENSEKLFF.